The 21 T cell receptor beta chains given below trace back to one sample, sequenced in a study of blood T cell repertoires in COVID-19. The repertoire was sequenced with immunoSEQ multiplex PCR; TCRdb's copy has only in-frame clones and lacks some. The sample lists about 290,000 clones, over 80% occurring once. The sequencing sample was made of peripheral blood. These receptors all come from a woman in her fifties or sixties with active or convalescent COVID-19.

The CDR3 here is CASSQTTTGVVKKLFF. CDR3 DNA sequence: TGCGCCAGCAGCCAGACGACGACAGGAGTTGTGAAAAAACTGTTTTTT. The V gene is TRBV4-1, the J gene TRBJ1-4; D is possibly TRBD1 (6 bases). The germline gives CDR1 MGHRA, CDR2 YSYEKL. V lost 3 bases to trimming and J lost 9 bases, with 20 bases between them. The CDR3 is 16 amino acids.

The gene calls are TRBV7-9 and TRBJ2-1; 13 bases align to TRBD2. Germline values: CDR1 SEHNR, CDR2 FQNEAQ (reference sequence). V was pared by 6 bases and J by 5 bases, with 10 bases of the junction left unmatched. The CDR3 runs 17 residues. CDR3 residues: CASREKLAGGFHNEQFF. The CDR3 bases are TGTGCCAGCAGGGAGAAACTAGCGGGAGGGTTTCACAATGAGCAGTTCTTC. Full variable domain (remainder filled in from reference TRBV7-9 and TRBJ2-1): DTGVSQNPRHKITKRGQNVTFRCDPISEHNRLYWYRQTLGQGPEFLTYFQNEAQLEKSRLLSDRFSAERPKGSFSTLEIQRTEQGDSAMYLCASREKLAGGFHNEQFFGPGTRLTVL.

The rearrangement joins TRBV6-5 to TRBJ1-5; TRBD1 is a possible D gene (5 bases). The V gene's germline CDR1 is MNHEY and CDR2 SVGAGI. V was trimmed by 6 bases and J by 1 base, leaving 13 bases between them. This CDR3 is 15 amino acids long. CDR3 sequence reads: CASSATGVSNQPQHF. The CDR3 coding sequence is TGTGCCAGCAGCGCCACGGGGGTAAGCAATCAGCCCCAGCATTTT.

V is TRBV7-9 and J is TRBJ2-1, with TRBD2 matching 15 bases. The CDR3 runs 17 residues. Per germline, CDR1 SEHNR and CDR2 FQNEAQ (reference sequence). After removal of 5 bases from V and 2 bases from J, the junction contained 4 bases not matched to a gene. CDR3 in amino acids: CASSPGLAGGPYNEQFF. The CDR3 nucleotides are TGTGCCAGCAGCCCGGGACTAGCGGGAGGACCCTACAATGAGCAGTTCTTC.

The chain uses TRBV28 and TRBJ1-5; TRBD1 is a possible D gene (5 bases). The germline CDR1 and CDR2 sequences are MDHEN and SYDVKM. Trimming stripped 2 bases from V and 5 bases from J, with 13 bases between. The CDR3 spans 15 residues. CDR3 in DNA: TGTGCCAGCAGTTTAGTCAGGGTCTGGGATCAGCCCCAGCATTTT. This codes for CASSLVRVWDQPQHF.

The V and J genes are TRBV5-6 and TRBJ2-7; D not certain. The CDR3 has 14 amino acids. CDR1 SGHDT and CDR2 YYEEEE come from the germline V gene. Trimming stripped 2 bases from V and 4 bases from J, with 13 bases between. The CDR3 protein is CASSFLDEAYEQYF. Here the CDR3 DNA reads TGTGCCAGCAGCTTCCTAGATGAGGCTTACGAGCAGTACTTC.

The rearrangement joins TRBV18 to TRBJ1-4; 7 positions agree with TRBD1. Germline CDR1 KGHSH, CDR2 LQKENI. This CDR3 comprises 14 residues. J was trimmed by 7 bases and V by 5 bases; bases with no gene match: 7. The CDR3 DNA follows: TGTGCCAGCTCATCGACAGGGATTGGTGAAAAACTGTTTTTT. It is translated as CASSSTGIGEKLFF.

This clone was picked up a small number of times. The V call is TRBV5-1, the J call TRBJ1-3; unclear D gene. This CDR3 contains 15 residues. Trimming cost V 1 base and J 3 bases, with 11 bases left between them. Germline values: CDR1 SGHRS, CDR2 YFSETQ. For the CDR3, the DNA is TGCGCCAGCAGCTTGAGTACGGTTGATGGAAACACCATATATTTT. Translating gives CASSLSTVDGNTIYF. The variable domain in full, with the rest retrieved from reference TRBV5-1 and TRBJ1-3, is KAGVTQTPRYLIKTRGQQVTLSCSPISGHRSVSWYQQTPGQGLQFLFEYFSETQRNKGNFPGRFSGRQFSNSRSEMNVSTLELGDSALYLCASSLSTVDGNTIYFGEGSWLTVV.

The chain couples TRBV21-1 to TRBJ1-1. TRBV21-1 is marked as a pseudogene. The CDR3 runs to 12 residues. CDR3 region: CASSKSSAEAFF. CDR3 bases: TGTGCCAGCAGCAAATCCAGCGCTGAAGCTTTCTTT.

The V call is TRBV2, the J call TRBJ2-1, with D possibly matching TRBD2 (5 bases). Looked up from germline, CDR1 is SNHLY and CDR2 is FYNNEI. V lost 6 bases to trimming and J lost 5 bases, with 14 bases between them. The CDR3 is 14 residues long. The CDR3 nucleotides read TGTGCCAGCAGGGGGAGAGCCATAAACAATGAGCAGTTCTTC. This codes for CASRGRAINNEQFF.

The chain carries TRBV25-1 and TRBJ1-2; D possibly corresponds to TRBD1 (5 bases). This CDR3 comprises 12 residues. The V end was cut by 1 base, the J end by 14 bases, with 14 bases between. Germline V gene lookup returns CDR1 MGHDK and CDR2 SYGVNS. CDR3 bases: TGTGCCAGCAGTGAATTGGGCGGACCAGGGACCTTC. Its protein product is CASSELGGPGTF.

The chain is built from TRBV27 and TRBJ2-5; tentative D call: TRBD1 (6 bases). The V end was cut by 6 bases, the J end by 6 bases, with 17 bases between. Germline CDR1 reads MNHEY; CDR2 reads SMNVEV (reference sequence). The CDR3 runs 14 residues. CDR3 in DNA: TGTGCCAGCAGATCAACAGGGAGTGGCCAGACCCAGTACTTC. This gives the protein CASRSTGSGQTQYF.

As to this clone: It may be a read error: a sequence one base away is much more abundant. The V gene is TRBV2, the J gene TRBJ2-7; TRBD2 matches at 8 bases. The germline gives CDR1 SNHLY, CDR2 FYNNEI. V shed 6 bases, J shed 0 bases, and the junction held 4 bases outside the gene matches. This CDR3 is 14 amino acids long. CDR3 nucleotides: TGTGCCAGCAGCTTACTAGCGGACTCCTACGAGCAGTACTTC. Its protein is CASSLLADSYEQYF.

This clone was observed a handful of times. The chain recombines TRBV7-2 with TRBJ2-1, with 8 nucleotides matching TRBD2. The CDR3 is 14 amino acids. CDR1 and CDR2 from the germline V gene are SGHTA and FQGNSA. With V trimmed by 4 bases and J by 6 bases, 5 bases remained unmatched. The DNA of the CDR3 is TGTGCCAGCAGCTCAACCGGGACTAGCAATGAGCAGTTCTTC. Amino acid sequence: CASSSTGTSNEQFF.

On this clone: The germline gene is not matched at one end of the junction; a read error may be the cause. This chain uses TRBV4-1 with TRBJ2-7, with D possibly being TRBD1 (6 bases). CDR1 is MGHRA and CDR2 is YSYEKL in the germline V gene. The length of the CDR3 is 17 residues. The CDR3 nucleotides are TGCGCCACCAGCCGACGCCCACCGGGACAAAGCCTCTACGAGCAGTACTTC. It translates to CATSRRPPGQSLYEQYF.

The CDR3: CASSLQKNTEAFF. The CDR3 DNA reads TGTGCCAGCAGCTTACAGAAGAACACTGAAGCTTTCTTT. The chain is built from TRBV7-3 and TRBJ1-1; D not certain. Germline values: CDR1 SGHTA, CDR2 FQGTGA. This CDR3 contains 13 residues. V gave up 2 bases and J gave up 1 base, with 5 bases separating them.

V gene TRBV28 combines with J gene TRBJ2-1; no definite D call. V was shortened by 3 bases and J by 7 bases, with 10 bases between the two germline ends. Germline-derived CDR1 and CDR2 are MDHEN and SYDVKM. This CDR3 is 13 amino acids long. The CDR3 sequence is CASSFKSRNEQFF. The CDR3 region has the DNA TGTGCCAGCAGTTTTAAGTCGCGAAATGAGCAGTTCTTC.

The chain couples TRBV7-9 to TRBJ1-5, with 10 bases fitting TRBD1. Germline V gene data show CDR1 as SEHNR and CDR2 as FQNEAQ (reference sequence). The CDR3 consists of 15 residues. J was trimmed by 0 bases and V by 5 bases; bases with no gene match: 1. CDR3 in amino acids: CASSRTGGSNQPQHF. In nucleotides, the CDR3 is TGTGCCAGCAGCCGGACAGGGGGTAGCAATCAGCCCCAGCATTTT.

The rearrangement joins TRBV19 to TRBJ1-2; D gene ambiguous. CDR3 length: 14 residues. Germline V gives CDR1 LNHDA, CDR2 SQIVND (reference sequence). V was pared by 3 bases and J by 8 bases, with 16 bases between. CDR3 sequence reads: CASSISESLGGYTF. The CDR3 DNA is TGTGCCAGTAGTATTAGCGAATCCTTGGGAGGCTACACCTTC.

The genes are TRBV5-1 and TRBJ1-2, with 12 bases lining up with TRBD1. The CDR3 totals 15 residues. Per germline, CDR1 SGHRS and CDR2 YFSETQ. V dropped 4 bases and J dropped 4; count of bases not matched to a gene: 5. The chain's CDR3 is CASSPPGQGAYGYTF. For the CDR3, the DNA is TGCGCCAGCAGCCCGCCGGGACAGGGGGCCTATGGCTACACCTTC.

CDR3 protein: CASTRTGGRNEQFF. The CDR3 nucleotides read TGTGCCAGCACCCGGACAGGCGGCCGAAATGAGCAGTTCTTC. The V and J genes are TRBV6-5 and TRBJ2-1, with 7 nucleotides matching TRBD1. V lost 7 bases and J lost 7; bases outside the gene matches: 10. The CDR3 loop spans 14 amino acids. Per the germline V gene, CDR1 is MNHEY and CDR2 is SVGAGI.